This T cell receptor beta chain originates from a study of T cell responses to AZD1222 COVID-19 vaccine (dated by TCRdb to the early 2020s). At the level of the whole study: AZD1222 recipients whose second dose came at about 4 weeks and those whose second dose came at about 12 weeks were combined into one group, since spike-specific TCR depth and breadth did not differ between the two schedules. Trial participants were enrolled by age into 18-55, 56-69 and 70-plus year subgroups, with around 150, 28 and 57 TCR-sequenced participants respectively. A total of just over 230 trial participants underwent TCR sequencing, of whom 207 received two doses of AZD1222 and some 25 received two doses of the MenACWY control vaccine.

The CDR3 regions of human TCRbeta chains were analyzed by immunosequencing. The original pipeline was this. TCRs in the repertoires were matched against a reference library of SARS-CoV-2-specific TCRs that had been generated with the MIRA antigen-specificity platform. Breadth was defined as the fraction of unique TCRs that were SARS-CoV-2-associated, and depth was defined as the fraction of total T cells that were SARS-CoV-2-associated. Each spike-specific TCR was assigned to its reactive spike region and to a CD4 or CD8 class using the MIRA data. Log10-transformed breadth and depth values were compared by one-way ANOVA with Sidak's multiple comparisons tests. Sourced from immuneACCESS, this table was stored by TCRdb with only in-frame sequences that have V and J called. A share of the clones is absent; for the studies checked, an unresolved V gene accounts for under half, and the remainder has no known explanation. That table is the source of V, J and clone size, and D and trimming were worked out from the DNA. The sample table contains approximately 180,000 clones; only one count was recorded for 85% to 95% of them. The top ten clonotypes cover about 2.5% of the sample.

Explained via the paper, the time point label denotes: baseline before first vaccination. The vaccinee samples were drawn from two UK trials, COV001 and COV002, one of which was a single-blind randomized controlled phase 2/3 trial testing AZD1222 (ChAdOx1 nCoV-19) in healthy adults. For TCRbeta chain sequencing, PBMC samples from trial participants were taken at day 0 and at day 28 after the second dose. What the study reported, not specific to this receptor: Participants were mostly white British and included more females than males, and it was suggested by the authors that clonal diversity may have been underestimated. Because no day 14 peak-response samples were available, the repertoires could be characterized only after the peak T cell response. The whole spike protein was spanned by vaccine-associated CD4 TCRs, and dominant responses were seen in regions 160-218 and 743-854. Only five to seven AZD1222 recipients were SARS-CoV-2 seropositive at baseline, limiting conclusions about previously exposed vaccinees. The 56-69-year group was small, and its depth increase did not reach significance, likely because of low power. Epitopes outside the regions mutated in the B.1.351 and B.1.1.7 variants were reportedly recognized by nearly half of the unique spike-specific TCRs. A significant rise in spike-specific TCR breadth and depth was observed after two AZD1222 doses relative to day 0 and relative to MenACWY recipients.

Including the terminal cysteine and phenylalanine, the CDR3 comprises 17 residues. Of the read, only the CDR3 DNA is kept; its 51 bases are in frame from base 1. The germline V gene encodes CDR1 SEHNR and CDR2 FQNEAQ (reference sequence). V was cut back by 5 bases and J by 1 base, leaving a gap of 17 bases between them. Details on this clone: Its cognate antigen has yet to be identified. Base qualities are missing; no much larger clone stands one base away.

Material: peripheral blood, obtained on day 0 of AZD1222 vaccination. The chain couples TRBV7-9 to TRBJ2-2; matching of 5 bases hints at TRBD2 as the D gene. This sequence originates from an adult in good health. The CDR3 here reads CASSEHERRWNTGELFF. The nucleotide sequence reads TGTGCCAGCAGCGAACACGAGAGGAGGTGGAACACCGGGGAGCTGTTTTTT. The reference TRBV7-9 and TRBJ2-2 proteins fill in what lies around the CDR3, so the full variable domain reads DTGVSQNPRHKITKRGQNVTFRCDPISEHNRLYWYRQTLGQGPEFLTYFQNEAQLEKSRLLSDRFSAERPKGSFSTLEIQRTEQGDSAMYLCASSEHERRWNTGELFFGEGSRLTVL.